This T cell receptor beta chain emerged from a study of identical twins. Broader study findings: Models came in too low on out-of-frame TCR alpha sharing in monozygotic twins.

The trim removed 1 base at V and 7 bases at J, leaving 16 bases unmatched. Germline CDR1 is DFQATT and CDR2 is SNEGSKA (reference sequence). This CDR3 comprises 19 residues. A universal primer site was created by template switching, with the cDNA bearing unique molecular identifiers. TCRdb called the 5' RACE reads again in MiXCR, with one record for every CDR3 protein. The profile covers some 1,700,000 distinct CDR3 sequences, with about 30% appearing a single time and 0.25% to 0.3% taken by the ten largest. For this clonotype: The antigen is not known.

Sequencing input: cord blood. This TCR came from a newborn girl in good health. The V and J genes are TRBV20-1 and TRBJ2-7; TRBD2 matches 16 bases. The CDR3 region is CSARGGLAGGLLSYNEQYF. The CDR3 nucleotides read TGCAGTGCTAGAGGGGGACTAGCGGGAGGGCTCCTCTCCTACAATGAGCAGTACTTC.